The 9 T cell receptor beta chains listed next were all sequenced from one sample in a study of blood T cell repertoires in COVID-19. Libraries were prepared by immunoSEQ multiplex PCR; TCRdb keeps only in-frame clonotypes and omits some of them. The sample has some 73,000 clones, 75% to 90% seen once; the top ten hold about 6.5%. Material: peripheral blood. Every receptor here comes from a man older than 75 with COVID-19, enrolled during active disease.

The chain joins TRBV5-5 to TRBJ1-4; 7 bases agree with TRBD1. The V gene end was trimmed by 3 bases and the J gene end by 7 bases; junction bases not matched to a gene: 18. In germline, CDR1 is SGHKS, CDR2 YYEKEE (reference sequence). There are 18 residues in the CDR3. The CDR3 protein is CASSYTRGLPLFGEKLFF. CDR3 nucleotide sequence: TGTGCCAGCAGCTATACGAGGGGGCTCCCGCTGTTTGGTGAAAAACTGTTTTTT.

The chain has TRBV7-8 and TRBJ2-3; D may be TRBD1 or TRBD2 (7 bases each). V lost 5 bases, J lost 0 bases, and 15 bases lay in between. The CDR3 is 16 residues long. Per the germline V gene, CDR1 is SGHVS and CDR2 is FQNEAQ. In DNA form, the CDR3 reads TGTGCCAGCAGCCAGGGGGGGGCTAGGAGCACAGATACGCAGTATTTT. Translated: CASSQGGARSTDTQYF.

The V gene is TRBV7-2, the J gene TRBJ2-7; 9 bases fit TRBD2. Germline CDR1 reads SGHTA; CDR2 reads FQGNSA. J gave up 4 bases and V 3 bases, and 4 bases lay outside the gene matches. The CDR3 loop spans 14 amino acids. CDR3 nucleotide sequence: TGTGCCAGCAGCTTTTCTAGCGGGGCGTACGAGCAGTACTTC. Translation: CASSFSSGAYEQYF.

The genes are TRBV29-1 and TRBJ1-1; no reliable D call. Per germline, CDR1 SQVTM and CDR2 ANQGSEA. Trimming took 4 bases from V and 0 from J, leaving 12 bases between them. The CDR3 covers 14 residues. This CDR3 reads CSVAADSVNTEAFF. CDR3 DNA sequence: TGCAGCGTTGCAGCTGACTCCGTGAACACTGAAGCTTTCTTT.

V usage is TRBV4-1 and J usage is TRBJ2-7; TRBD1 matches 10 bases. This CDR3 spans 14 amino acids. CDR1 and CDR2 from the germline V gene are MGHRA and YSYEKL. V was pared by 0 bases and J by 4 bases, with 0 bases of the junction left unmatched. The CDR3 DNA reads as TGCGCCAGCAGCCAAGAGGACAGGGGGTACGAGCAGTACTTC. It yields the protein CASSQEDRGYEQYF.

This chain uses TRBV5-1 with TRBJ2-5; 8 nucleotides agree with TRBD2. Per germline, CDR1 SGHRS and CDR2 YFSETQ. This CDR3 spans 15 amino acids. With V trimmed by 0 bases and J by 7 bases, 8 bases remained unmatched. The CDR3 loop reads CASSLGPGGLGTQYF. For the CDR3, the DNA is TGCGCCAGCAGCTTGGGGCCGGGGGGGCTTGGGACCCAGTACTTC.

The chain is built from TRBV14 and TRBJ1-6; tentatively, D is TRBD1 (6 bases). V lost 4 bases and J lost 6, with 16 bases in between. The CDR3 is made up of 16 amino acids. Germline loops: CDR1 SGHDN, CDR2 FVKESK. As DNA, the CDR3 is TGTGCCAGCAGCCCCGTAGGGGGGGATACTAATTCACCCCTCCACTTT. This translates into CASSPVGGDTNSPLHF.

The chain has TRBV6-1 and TRBJ2-1; the D gene is possibly TRBD1 (6 bases). This CDR3 contains 16 residues. V was pared by 1 base and J by 2 bases, with 12 bases between. CDR1 is MNHNS and CDR2 is SASEGT in the germline V gene. The CDR3 nucleotides are TGTGCCAGCAGTGAAGAGGGTGCAGGGGCCTACAATGAGCAGTTCTTC. It encodes CASSEEGAGAYNEQFF.

This clone was seen at least ten times. The sample contains more than one DNA sequence encoding this CDR3. J is TRBJ1-6 and V is TRBV18, with 9 positions matching TRBD1. Germline CDR1 KGHSH, CDR2 LQKENI. J gave up 8 bases and V 6 bases, and 5 bases lay outside the gene matches. The CDR3 is 14 residues long. CDR3 nucleotide sequence: TGTGCCAGCTCGCCGACAGGGGGGGATTCACCCCTCCACTTT. The encoded protein is CASSPTGGDSPLHF.